These 5 T cell receptor beta chains came from one sample sequenced in a study of blood T cell repertoires in COVID-19. The protocol was immunoSEQ multiplex PCR, while the TCRdb copy is restricted to in-frame clones and leaves out a portion. Of 60,000 or so clones in the sample, approximately 70% were seen once. Sequencing was done on a sample of PBMCs or T cells enriched from blood (not recorded which). The receptors come from a woman in her fifties or sixties who had been exposed to COVID-19.

The rearrangement joins TRBV5-5 to TRBJ2-7; D is ambiguous. CDR3 length equals 16 residues. V was cut by 0 bases and J by 2 bases, with 15 bases left in between. The germline CDR1 and CDR2 sequences are SGHKS and YYEKEE (reference sequence). The CDR3 nucleotides are TGTGCCAGCAGCTTGGGAAGAATGTCAGTCCCCTACGAGCAGTACTTC. Residues: CASSLGRMSVPYEQYF.

Regarding this clone: One base away lies a much larger clone, so this may be a sequencing read error. The CDR3 bases are TGTGCCAGCAGTTTTGGGCAGAACACTGAAGCTTTCTTT. It is translated as CASSFGQNTEAFF. The gene calls are TRBV27 and TRBJ1-1; D is unresolved. Germline loops: CDR1 MNHEY, CDR2 SMNVEV (reference sequence). Trimming took 3 bases from V and 1 from J, leaving 6 bases between them. This CDR3 has 13 amino acids.

The V call is TRBV5-1, the J call TRBJ1-2; TRBD1 matches 8 bases. V was clipped by 5 bases and J by 8 bases; unmatched bases: 8. The germline gives CDR1 SGHRS, CDR2 YFSETQ. This CDR3 spans 13 amino acids. The chain's CDR3 is CASRPTGVEGYTF. In DNA, the CDR3 is TGCGCCAGCAGACCGACAGGGGTAGAGGGCTACACCTTC. Drawing the rest from reference TRBV5-1 and TRBJ1-2, the complete variable domain is KAGVTQTPRYLIKTRGQQVTLSCSPISGHRSVSWYQQTPGQGLQFLFEYFSETQRNKGNFPGRFSGRQFSNSRSEMNVSTLELGDSALYLCASRPTGVEGYTFGSGTRLTVV.

The rearrangement joins TRBV28 to TRBJ1-1; no definite D call. Trimming removed 4 bases from V and 6 bases from J, with 6 bases in between. CDR1 is MDHEN and CDR2 is SYDVKM in the germline V gene. CDR3 length equals 11 residues. The CDR3 region is CASSSMAEAFF. The CDR3 DNA is TGTGCCAGCAGTTCTATGGCTGAAGCTTTCTTT.

This rearrangement joins TRBV7-2 to TRBJ2-1, with TRBD2 identical over 10 bases. The CDR3 extends over 15 amino acids. In germline, CDR1 is SGHTA, CDR2 FQGNSA. V lost 6 bases and J lost 6; bases outside the gene matches: 8. As DNA, the CDR3 is TGTGCCAGCAGAAGGACTAGCGGAGGGGTCAATGAGCAGTTCTTC. Protein: CASRRTSGGVNEQFF.